A selection of T cell receptor beta chains follows, all from one sample in a study of shared clonotypes between healthy human individuals. Assay: immunoSEQ multiplex PCR; the TCRdb copy retains only in-frame clones and omits some. Of approximately 2.3 million clones listed, approximately 93% were seen once; the top ten hold 0.39%. Sequencing was carried out using naive CD4+ T cells from PBMCs. Receptors originate from a young man in good health. Some clones in this sample may be carry-over from other donors' samples. Both conserved end residues are part of each CDR3. Some rows mark clone size as missing; the rest say once, few, many or name a class of expanded clone.

V	J	size	CDR3
TRBV5-1	TRBJ1-2	.	CASSLSGEANYGYTF
TRBV9	TRBJ1-4	.	CASSVGDTNEKLFF
TRBV9	TRBJ2-3	.	CASSVARNTDTQYF
TRBV2	TRBJ1-5	few	CASTAGEGQPQHF
TRBV10-2	TRBJ2-7	.	CASSPRGAGESYEQYF
TRBV2	TRBJ2-2	.	CASIAGVPRGTGELFF
TRBV30	TRBJ1-5	.	CAWSLAGGPGNQPQHF
TRBV5-4	TRBJ2-5	.	CASSLAKSTETQYF
TRBV5-1	TRBJ2-3	.	CASSDARDSPTDTQYF
TRBV29-1	TRBJ2-3	.	CSGAGPLGGTDTQYF
TRBV7-2	TRBJ2-1	.	CASSLLPGSGEQFF
TRBV19	TRBJ2-7	.	CASSMQGGNYEQYF
TRBV6-6	TRBJ1-4	.	CASSYVGQGQEKLFF
TRBV28	TRBJ2-3	.	CASSLGDFYTDTQYF
TRBV5-1	TRBJ2-3	.	CASSLSEGADTQYF
TRBV5-4	TRBJ2-1	.	CASARGTSGQYNEQFF
TRBV21-1	TRBJ1-5	.	CASSPQGVRQPNQPQHF
TRBV6-1	TRBJ2-7	.	CASTEGGGRVYEQYF
TRBV9	TRBJ1-2	.	CASSGTWTGLGYGYTF
TRBV7-3	TRBJ1-5	.	CASSLGQVYSNQPQHF
TRBV9	TRBJ1-2	.	CASSETGSDGYTF
TRBV5-1	TRBJ2-3	.	CASSFRTSGGNTDTQYF
TRBV15	TRBJ2-1	.	CATSPGRALSYNEQFF
TRBV6-5	TRBJ2-1	.	CASSSPGAYNEQFF
TRBV5-4	TRBJ1-2	few	CASSLSNREYGYTF
TRBV18	TRBJ2-7	once	CASSSGSLSYEQYF
TRBV10-3	TRBJ1-1	.	CAISEGSFLGTEAFF
TRBV28	TRBJ2-7	.	CASSQIYEQYF
TRBV29-1	TRBJ2-1	.	CSVEAWPVGTAKESSYNEQFF
TRBV5-4	TRBJ2-7	.	CASSPGLAGITYEQYF
TRBV9	TRBJ1-2	.	CASTPGTGGDYGYTF
TRBV18	TRBJ2-2	.	CASSPRLVENGAGELFF
TRBV5-4	TRBJ2-3	.	CASSPGQGADTQYF
TRBV5-1	TRBJ1-4	.	CASSFNGLNEKLFF
TRBV7-3	TRBJ2-7	.	CASSLTGVSYEQYF
TRBV19	TRBJ1-5	.	CASSIRGTGNQPQHF
TRBV28	TRBJ2-7	once	CASSPPYGEQYF
TRBV28	TRBJ2-6	once	CASSFEGALGANVLTF
TRBV6-5	TRBJ2-5	once	CASSSDLETQYF
TRBV6-6	TRBJ1-4	.	CASSGGNRGGHEKLFF
TRBV6-5	TRBJ2-7	.	CASRENRGSTYEQYF
TRBV9	TRBJ2-7	.	CASSNSGTYEQYF
TRBV10-2	TRBJ1-1	.	CASSDSWREAFF
TRBV7-2	TRBJ2-1	.	CASSLAGTSYNEQFF
TRBV29-1	TRBJ2-7	.	CSVQDLPGESSYEQYF
TRBV5-1	TRBJ2-5	.	CASSLWVIGETQYF
TRBV18	TRBJ2-7	.	CASSGLAGPYYEQYF
TRBV11-2	TRBJ2-7	.	CASSFTGGTYEQYF
TRBV7-6	TRBJ2-5	.	CASSSRRQETQYF
TRBV5-1	TRBJ2-1	.	CASNTRGAGGLGQEDEQFF
TRBV7-9	TRBJ1-4	.	CASSLGTGDSEKLFF
TRBV7-9	TRBJ2-2	.	CASSSEHTAGNTGELFF
TRBV6-4	TRBJ1-1	.	CASSTAINTEAFF
TRBV7-2	TRBJ2-1	.	CASSSMGPQGRQFF
TRBV11-2	TRBJ2-3	.	CASSPLAALTDTQYF
TRBV7-3	TRBJ2-6	.	CASSLGVSGANVLTF
TRBV27	TRBJ2-7	.	CASSLRRSQGYEQYF
TRBV19	TRBJ2-5	.	CASSIDPPPRGTQYF
TRBV28	TRBJ1-2	.	CASRRPGGATNYGYTF
TRBV2	TRBJ1-2	.	CASTDRDHGYTF